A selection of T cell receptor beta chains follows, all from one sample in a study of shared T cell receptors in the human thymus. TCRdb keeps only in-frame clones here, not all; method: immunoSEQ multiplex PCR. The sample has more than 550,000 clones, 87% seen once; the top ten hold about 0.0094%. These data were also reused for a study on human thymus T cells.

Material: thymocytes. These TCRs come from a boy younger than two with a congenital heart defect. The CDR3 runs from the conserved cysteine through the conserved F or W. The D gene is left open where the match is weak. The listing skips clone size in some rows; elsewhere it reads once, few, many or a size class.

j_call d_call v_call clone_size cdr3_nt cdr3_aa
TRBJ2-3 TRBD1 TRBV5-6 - TGTGCCAGCAGCCCGGGACAGGGAACAGATACGCAGTATTTT CASSPGQGTDTQYF
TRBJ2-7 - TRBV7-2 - TGTGCCAGCAGCTTTACTAGGCAGTCCTACGAGCAGTACTTC CASSFTRQSYEQYF
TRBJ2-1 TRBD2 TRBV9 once TGTGCCAGCAGCGTCGGGCGGGAGTCGTACAATGAGCAGTTCTTC CASSVGRESYNEQFF
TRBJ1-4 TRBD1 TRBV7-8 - TGTGCCAGCAGCTTGGTTGGGACAGGGGCCCGTAATGAAAAACTGTTTTTT CASSLVGTGARNEKLFF
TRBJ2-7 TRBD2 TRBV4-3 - TGCGCCAGCAGCCAAGAAGTACTAGCGGGAGGTTACTACGAGCAGTACTTC CASSQEVLAGGYYEQYF
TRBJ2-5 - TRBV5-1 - TGCGCCAGCAAGGGTCGTGAGGGTTCGGATTCCGAGACCCAGTACTTC CASKGREGSDSETQYF
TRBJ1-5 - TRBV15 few TGTGCCACCAGCAGAGCACAGGGACCTAGCAATCAGCCCCAGCATTTT CATSRAQGPSNQPQHF
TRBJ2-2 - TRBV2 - TGTGCCAGCAGTGAAGGGCGCCCGGGCACCGGGGAGCTGTTTTTT CASSEGRPGTGELFF
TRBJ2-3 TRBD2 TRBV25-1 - TGTGCCAGCAGTGATCCTTATACCTCACCTAGCGGGGTAGATACGCAGTATTTT CASSDPYTSPSGVDTQYF
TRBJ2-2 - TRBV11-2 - TGTGCCAGCAGCTTAGTGGGCGTGCGGGAGCTGTTTTTT CASSLVGVRELFF
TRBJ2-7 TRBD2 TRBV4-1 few TGCGCCAGCAGCCCACCGGAGCTAGCGGGGTACGAGCAGTACTTC CASSPPELAGYEQYF